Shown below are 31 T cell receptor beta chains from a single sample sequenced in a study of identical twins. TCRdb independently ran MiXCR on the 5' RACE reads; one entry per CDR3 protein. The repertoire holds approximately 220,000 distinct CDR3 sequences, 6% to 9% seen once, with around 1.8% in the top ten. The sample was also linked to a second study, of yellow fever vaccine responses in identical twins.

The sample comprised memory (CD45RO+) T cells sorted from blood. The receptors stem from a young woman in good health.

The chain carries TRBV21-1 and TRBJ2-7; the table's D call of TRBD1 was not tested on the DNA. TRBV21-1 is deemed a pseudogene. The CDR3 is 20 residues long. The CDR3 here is CASSKVSISLGTGGSYEQYF. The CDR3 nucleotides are TGTGCCAGCAGCAAAGTTTCGATCTCTCTCGGGACAGGGGGATCCTACGAGCAGTACTTC.

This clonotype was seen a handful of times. The CDR3 loop reads CASSYSGTGKDSYNEQFF. DNA for the CDR3: TGTGCCAGCAGTTACTCCGGGACAGGGAAAGACTCCTACAATGAGCAGTTCTTC. The V and J genes are TRBV6-2 or TRBV6-3 and TRBJ2-1; 9 nucleotides match TRBD1. The CDR3 is 18 residues long. The V gene's germline CDR1 is MNHEY and CDR2 SVGEGT. V dropped 0 bases and J dropped 0; count of bases not matched to a gene: 6.

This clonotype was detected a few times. The CDR3 nucleotides read TGTGCCAGCAGTTTAGGGCAGGGCCGTGGCTACACCTTC. Amino acids: CASSLGQGRGYTF. J is TRBJ1-2 and V is TRBV28, with D possibly matching TRBD1 (5 bases). The germline CDR1 and CDR2 sequences are MDHEN and SYDVKM. This CDR3 has 13 amino acids. V was pared by 2 bases and J by 7 bases, with 11 bases between.

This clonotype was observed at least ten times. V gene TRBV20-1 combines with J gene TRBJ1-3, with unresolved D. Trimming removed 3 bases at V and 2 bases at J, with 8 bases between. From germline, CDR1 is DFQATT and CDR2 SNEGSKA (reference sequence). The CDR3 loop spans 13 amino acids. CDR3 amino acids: CSARNSAGNTIYF. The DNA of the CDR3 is TGCAGTGCTAGGAACAGCGCTGGAAACACCATATATTTT.

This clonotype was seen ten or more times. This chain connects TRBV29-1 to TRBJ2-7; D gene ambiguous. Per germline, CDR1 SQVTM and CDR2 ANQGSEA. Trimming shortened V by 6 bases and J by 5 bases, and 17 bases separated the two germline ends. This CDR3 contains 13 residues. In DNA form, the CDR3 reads TGCAGCGTGTCCCTGGGTGGGGTGGACGAGCAGTACTTC. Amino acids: CSVSLGGVDEQYF.

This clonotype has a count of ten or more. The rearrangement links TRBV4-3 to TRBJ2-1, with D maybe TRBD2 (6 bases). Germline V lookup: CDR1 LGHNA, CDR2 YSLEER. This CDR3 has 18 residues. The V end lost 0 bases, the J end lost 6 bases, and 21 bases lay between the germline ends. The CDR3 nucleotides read TGCGCCAGCAGCCAAGATCTGAGTGTAGAACTAGCCCTCAATGAGCAGTTCTTC. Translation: CASSQDLSVELALNEQFF.

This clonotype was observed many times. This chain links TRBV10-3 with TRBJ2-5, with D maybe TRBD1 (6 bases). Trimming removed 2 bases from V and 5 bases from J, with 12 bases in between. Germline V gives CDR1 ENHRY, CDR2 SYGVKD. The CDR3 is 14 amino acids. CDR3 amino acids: CAISERTGTETQYF. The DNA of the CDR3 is TGTGCCATCAGTGAGAGAACAGGGACGGAGACCCAGTACTTC.

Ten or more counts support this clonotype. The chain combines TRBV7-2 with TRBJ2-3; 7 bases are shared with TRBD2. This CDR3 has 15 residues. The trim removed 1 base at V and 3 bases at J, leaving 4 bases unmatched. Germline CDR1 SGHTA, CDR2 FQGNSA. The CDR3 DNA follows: TGTGCCAGCAGCTTAGGTGGCGGGGGAACAGATACGCAGTATTTT. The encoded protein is CASSLGGGGTDTQYF.

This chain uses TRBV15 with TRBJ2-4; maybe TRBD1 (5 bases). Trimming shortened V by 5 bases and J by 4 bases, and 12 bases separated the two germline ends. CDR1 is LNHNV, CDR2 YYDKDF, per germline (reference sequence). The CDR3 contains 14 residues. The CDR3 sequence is CATSGKGPKNIQYF. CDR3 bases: TGTGCCACCAGCGGGAAGGGGCCTAAAAACATTCAGTACTTC. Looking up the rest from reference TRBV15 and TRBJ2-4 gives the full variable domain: DAMVIQNPRYQVTQFGKPVTLSCSQTLNHNVMYWYQQKSSQAPKLLFHYYDKDFNNEADTPDNFQSRRPNTSFCFLDIRSPGLGDTAMYLCATSGKGPKNIQYFGAGTRLSVL.

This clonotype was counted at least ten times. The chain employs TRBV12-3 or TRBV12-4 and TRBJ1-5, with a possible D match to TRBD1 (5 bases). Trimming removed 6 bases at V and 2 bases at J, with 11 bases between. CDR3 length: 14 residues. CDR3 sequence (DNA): TGTGCCAGCAGGATAGGAGGGGGCAATCAGCCCCAGCATTTT. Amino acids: CASRIGGGNQPQHF.

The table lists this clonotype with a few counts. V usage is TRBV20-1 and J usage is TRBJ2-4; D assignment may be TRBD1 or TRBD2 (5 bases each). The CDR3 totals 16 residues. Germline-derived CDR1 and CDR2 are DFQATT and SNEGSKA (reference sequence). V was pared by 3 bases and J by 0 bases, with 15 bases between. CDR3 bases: TGCAGTGCTAGTGGGGAGCAGGGTTTAGCCAAAAACATTCAGTACTTC. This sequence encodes CSASGEQGLAKNIQYF.

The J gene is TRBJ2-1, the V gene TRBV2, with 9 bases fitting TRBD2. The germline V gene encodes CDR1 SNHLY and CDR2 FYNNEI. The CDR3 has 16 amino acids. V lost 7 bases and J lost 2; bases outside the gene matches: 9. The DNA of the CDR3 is TGTGCCAGCACCCCTATAGCGGGGGAAACCTACAATGAGCAGTTCTTC. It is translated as CASTPIAGETYNEQFF.

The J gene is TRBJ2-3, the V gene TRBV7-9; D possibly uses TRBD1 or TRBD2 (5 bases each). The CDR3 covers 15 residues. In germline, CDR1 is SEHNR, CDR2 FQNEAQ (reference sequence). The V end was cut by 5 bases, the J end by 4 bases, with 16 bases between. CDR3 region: CASSRVGTDADTQYF. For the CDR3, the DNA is TGTGCCAGCAGCCGAGTGGGGACGGATGCAGATACGCAGTATTTT.

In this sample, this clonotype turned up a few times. CDR3 sequence reads: CSAAGPGNTIYF. The CDR3 DNA is TGCAGTGCTGCGGGCCCTGGAAACACCATATATTTT. The rearrangement uses TRBV20-1 and TRBJ1-3; D uncertain. With 5 bases removed from V and 2 bases from J, the gap between germline ends came to 7 bases. Germline V CDR1 and CDR2: DFQATT, SNEGSKA (reference sequence). This CDR3 has 12 amino acids.

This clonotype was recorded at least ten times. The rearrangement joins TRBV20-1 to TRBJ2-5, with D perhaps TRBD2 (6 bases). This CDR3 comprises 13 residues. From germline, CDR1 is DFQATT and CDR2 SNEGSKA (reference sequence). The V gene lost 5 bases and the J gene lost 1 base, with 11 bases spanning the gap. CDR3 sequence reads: CSARRDSQETQYF. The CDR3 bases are TGCAGTGCTCGCCGGGACTCCCAAGAGACCCAGTACTTC.

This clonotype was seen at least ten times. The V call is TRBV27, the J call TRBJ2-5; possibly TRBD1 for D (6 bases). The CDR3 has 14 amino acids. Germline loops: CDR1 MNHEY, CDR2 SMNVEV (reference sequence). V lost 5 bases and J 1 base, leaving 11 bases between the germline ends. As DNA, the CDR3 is TGTGCCAGCAGTCCCTGGGGGCCCCAAGAGACCCAGTACTTC. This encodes CASSPWGPQETQYF.

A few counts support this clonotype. The CDR3 bases are TGCAGCGTTGCCCGTCGACCAACGAGTAGCTCCTACGAGCAGTACTTC. It codes for CSVARRPTSSSYEQYF. This chain connects TRBV29-1 to TRBJ2-7; D unclear. Trimming left V 4 bases short and J 0 bases short, with 19 bases between. This CDR3 is built from 16 residues. Germline loops: CDR1 SQVTM, CDR2 ANQGSEA.

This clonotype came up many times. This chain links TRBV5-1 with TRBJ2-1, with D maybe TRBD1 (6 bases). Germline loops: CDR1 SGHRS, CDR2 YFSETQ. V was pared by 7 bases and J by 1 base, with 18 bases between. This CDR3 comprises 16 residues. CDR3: CASGTQGGRSYNEQFF. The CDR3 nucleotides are TGCGCCAGCGGGACCCAAGGGGGTAGGTCCTACAATGAGCAGTTCTTC.

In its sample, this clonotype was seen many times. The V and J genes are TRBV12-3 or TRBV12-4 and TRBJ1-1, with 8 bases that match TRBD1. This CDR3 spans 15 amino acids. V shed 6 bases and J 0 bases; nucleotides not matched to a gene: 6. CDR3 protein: CASRVAGGLNTEAFF. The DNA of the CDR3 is TGTGCCAGCAGGGTCGCAGGGGGCTTGAACACTGAAGCTTTCTTT.

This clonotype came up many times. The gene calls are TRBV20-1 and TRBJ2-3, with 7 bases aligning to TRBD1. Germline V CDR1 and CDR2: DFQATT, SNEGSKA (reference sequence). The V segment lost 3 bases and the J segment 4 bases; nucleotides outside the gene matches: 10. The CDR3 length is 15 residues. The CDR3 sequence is CSARPTGSRSDTQYF. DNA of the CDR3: TGCAGTGCTAGGCCGACAGGGAGTCGGTCAGATACGCAGTATTTT.

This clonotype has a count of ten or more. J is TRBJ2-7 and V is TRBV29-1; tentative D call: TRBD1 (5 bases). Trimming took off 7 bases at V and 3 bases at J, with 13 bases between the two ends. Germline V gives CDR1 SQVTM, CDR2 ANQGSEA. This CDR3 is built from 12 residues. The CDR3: CSAVGVSYEQYF. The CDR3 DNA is TGCAGCGCGGTAGGGGTCAGCTACGAGCAGTACTTC.

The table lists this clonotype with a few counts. CDR3: CASSIHRVDEQYF. For the CDR3, the DNA is TGTGCCAGCAGTATCCACAGGGTTGACGAGCAGTACTTC. This rearrangement joins TRBV28 to TRBJ2-7; possibly TRBD1 for D (6 bases). Germline V gives CDR1 MDHEN, CDR2 SYDVKM. This CDR3 comprises 13 residues. The V gene lost 5 bases and the J gene lost 5 bases, with 13 bases spanning the gap.

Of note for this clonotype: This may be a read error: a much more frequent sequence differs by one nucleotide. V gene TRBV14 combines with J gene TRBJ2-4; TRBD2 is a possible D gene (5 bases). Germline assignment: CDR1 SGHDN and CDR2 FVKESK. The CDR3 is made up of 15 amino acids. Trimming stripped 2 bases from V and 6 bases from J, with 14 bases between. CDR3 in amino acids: CASSQNTVAGNIQYF. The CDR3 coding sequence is TGTGCCAGCAGCCAAAATACGGTGGCGGGAAACATTCAGTACTTC.

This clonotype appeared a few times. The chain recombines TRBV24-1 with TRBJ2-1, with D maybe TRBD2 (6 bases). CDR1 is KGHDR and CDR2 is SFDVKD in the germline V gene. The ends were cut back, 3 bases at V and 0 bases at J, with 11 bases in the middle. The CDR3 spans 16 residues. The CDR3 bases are TGTGCCACCAGTGATGGGGACGGGAGCTCCTACAATGAGCAGTTCTTC. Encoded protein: CATSDGDGSSYNEQFF.

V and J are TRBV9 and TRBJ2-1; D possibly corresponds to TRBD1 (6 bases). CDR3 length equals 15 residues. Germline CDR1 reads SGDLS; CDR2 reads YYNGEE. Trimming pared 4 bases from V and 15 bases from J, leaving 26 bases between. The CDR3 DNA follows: TGTGCCAGCAGCCTCCTCATCTCCGGGACAACCACGGGGTTCTTC. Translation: CASSLLISGTTTGFF. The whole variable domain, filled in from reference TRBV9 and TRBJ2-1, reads DSGVTQTPKHLITATGQRVTLRCSPRSGDLSVYWYQQSLDQGLQFLIQYYNGEERAKGNILERFSAQQFPDLHSELNLSSLELGDSALYFCASSLLISGTTTGFFGPGTRLTVL.

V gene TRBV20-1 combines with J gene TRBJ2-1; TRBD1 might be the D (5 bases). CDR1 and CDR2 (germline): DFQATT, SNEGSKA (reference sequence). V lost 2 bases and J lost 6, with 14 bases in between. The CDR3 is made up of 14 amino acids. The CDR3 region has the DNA TGCAGTGCTAGAAGGGCTAGGGGCCTCAATGAGCAGTTCTTC. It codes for CSARRARGLNEQFF.

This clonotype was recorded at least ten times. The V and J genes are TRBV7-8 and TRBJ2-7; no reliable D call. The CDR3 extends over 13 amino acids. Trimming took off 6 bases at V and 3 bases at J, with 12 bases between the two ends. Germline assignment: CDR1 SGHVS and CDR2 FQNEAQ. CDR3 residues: CASSRSQSYEQYF. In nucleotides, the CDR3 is TGTGCCAGCAGTCGATCACAGAGCTACGAGCAGTACTTC.

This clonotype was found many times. The CDR3 protein is CASSDRASGGNEQFF. As DNA, the CDR3 is TGTGCCAGCAGTGACAGGGCTAGCGGGGGGAATGAGCAGTTCTTC. The V call is TRBV6-4, the J call TRBJ2-1; 11 positions agree with TRBD2. CDR3 length: 15 amino acids. Germline assignment: CDR1 MRHNA and CDR2 SNTAGT. The V and J ends lost 2 bases and 7 bases, in that order; junction bases with no gene match: 4.

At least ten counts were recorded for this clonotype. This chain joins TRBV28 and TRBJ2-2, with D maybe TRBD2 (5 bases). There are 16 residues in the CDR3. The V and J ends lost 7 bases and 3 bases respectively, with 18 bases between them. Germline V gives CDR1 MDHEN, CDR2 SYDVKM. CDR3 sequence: CASIPTGSAHTGELFF. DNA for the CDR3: TGTGCCAGCATCCCGACGGGATCGGCGCACACCGGGGAGCTGTTTTTT.

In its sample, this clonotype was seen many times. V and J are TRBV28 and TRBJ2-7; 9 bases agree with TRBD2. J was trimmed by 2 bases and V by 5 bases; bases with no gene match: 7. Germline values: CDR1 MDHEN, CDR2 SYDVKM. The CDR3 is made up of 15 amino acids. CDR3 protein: CASSPPTSGTYEQYF. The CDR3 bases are TGTGCCAGCAGTCCGCCGACTAGCGGAACCTACGAGCAGTACTTC. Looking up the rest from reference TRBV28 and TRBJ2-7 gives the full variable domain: DVKVTQSSRYLVKRTGEKVFLECVQDMDHENMFWYRQDPGLGLRLIYFSYDVKMKEKGDIPEGYSVSREKKERFSLILESASTNQTSMYLCASSPPTSGTYEQYFGPGTRLTVT.

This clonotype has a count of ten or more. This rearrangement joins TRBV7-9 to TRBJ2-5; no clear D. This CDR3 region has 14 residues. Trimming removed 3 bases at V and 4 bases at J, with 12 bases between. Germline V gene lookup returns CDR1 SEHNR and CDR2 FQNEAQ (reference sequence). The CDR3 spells CASSFSQGLETQYF. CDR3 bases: TGTGCCAGCAGCTTTTCCCAAGGTTTAGAGACCCAGTACTTC.